One sample yielded the 10 T cell receptor beta chains listed below, sequenced in a study of a mutant IDH1 vaccine in newly diagnosed glioma. Time point meaning: week 11, during vaccination. Every vaccination contained 300 ug of the mutant IDH1 20-mer peptide and was paired with topical imiquimod. These receptors have no identified antigens. The method was immunoSEQ multiplex PCR; TCRdb's version includes in-frame clones alone and lacks a portion of them. In the table there are approximately 64,000 clones, roughly 83% of which are singletons. The sample here was PBMCs, taken from a glioma patient whose treatment included an IDH1 peptide vaccine. These receptor sequences come from a woman between 45 and 65 years old with glioma.

The table lists this clone with a count of one. A junction boundary mismatches the germline segment, possibly from a read error. The V gene is TRBV4-2, the J gene TRBJ1-4; 8 positions agree with TRBD1. The CDR3 has 16 amino acids. The germline CDR1 and CDR2 sequences are LGHNA and YNFKEQ. CDR3 sequence reads: CASSQVQGQANEKLLF. The CDR3 nucleotides read TGTGCCAGCAGCCAGGTACAGGGACAGGCTAATGAAAAACTGCTTTTT.

This sequence joins TRBV5-6 and TRBJ2-5; D is undetermined. The CDR3 consists of 11 residues. Between the trimmed V and J ends, which lost 2 bases and 4 bases, there was a span of 3 bases. CDR1 and CDR2 from the germline V gene are SGHDT and YYEEEE. The CDR3 reads CASSFGETQYF. The DNA of the CDR3 is TGTGCCAGCAGCTTTGGAGAGACCCAGTACTTC.

This clone was recorded only once. CDR3 region: CASSLTTQETQYF. The DNA of the CDR3 is TGTGCCAGCAGCTTAACCACCCAAGAGACCCAGTACTTC. The chain carries TRBV7-3 and TRBJ2-5; D gene ambiguous. CDR1 is SGHTA and CDR2 is FQGTGA in the germline V gene. The CDR3 has 13 residues. The V end was cut by 0 bases, the J end by 1 base, with 3 bases between.

The rearrangement links TRBV5-4 to TRBJ2-3; TRBD2 matches 8 bases. The CDR3 spans 14 residues. Losses at the gene ends were 0 bases for V and 3 bases for J; bases not matched to a gene: 0. Germline-derived CDR1 and CDR2 are SGHNT and YYREEE (reference sequence). The CDR3 DNA sequence: TGTGCCAGCAGCTTGGGCGGGGGGACAGATACGCAGTATTTT. Protein product: CASSLGGGTDTQYF.

The chain combines TRBV6-1 with TRBJ2-7, with a possible D match to TRBD2 (5 bases). V was shortened by 8 bases and J by 1 base, with 12 bases between the two germline ends. Germline V gives CDR1 MNHNS, CDR2 SASEGT. The CDR3 is 13 residues long. In DNA form, the CDR3 reads TGTGCCAGCTCGAGAGGGAAGTCCTACGAGCAGTACTTC. It codes for CASSRGKSYEQYF.

The V call is TRBV9, the J call TRBJ1-2; no reliable D call. The germline V and J ends were trimmed by 3 bases and 7 bases, with 10 bases remaining between them. This CDR3 contains 12 residues. In germline, CDR1 is SGDLS, CDR2 YYNGEE. CDR3 DNA sequence: TGTGCCAGCAGCGGCCGTGAGGGTGGCTACACCTTC. Its translation: CASSGREGGYTF.

The V gene is TRBV29-1, the J gene TRBJ2-4, with D possibly TRBD1 on 6 matching bases. This CDR3 region has 13 residues. Looked up from germline, CDR1 is SQVTM and CDR2 is ANQGSEA. V dropped 1 base and J dropped 4 bases, with 8 bases sitting between them. The CDR3 DNA is TGCAGCGTTGAAGGCCAGGGGAAAAACATTCAGTACTTC. Its translation: CSVEGQGKNIQYF.

V and J are TRBV29-1 and TRBJ2-7, with a possible D match to TRBD1 (5 bases). There are 13 residues in the CDR3. Germline V gene sequence: CDR1 SQVTM, CDR2 ANQGSEA. Deletions cut 4 bases from V and 1 base from J, with 11 bases between. The CDR3: CSVVRGLSYEQYF. CDR3 sequence (DNA): TGCAGCGTTGTTAGGGGATTATCCTACGAGCAGTACTTC.

The count of this clone is one. The V and J genes are TRBV29-1 and TRBJ2-7; the match to TRBD2 covers 8 bases. Germline V CDR1 and CDR2: SQVTM, ANQGSEA. V shed 0 bases, J shed 2 bases, and the junction held 6 bases outside the gene matches. This CDR3 contains 15 residues. CDR3 region: CSVEDIGGETYEQYF. CDR3 in DNA: TGCAGCGTTGAAGACATCGGGGGGGAGACCTACGAGCAGTACTTC.

The J gene is TRBJ2-1, the V gene TRBV6-5; D is unclear. V lost 6 bases and J 9 bases, leaving 15 bases between the germline ends. Germline CDR1 MNHEY, CDR2 SVGAGI. CDR3 length equals 13 residues. The CDR3 is CASSPRVTAEQFF. The CDR3 DNA is TGTGCCAGCAGCCCAAGAGTCACGGCTGAGCAGTTCTTC.